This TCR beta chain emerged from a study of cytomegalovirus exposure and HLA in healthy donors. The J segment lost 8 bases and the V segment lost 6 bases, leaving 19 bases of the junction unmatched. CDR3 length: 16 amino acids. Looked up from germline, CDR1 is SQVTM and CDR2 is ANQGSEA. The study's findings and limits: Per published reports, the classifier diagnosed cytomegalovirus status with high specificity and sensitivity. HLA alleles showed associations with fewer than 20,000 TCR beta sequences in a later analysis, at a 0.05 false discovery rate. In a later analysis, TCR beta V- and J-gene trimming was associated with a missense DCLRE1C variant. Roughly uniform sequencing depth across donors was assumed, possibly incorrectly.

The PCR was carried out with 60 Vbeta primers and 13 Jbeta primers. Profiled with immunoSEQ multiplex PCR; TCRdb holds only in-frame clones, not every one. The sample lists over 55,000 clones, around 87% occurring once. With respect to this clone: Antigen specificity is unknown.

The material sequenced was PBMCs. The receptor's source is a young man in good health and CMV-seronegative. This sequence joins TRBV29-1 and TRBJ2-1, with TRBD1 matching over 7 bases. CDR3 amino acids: CSVPTGENWPGHEQFF. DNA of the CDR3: TGCAGCGTGCCCACAGGGGAGAACTGGCCAGGCCATGAGCAGTTCTTC.